Below, 31 T cell receptor beta chains from the same sample are listed, as sequenced in a study of technical replicates of blood from a few donors. Sequencing used immunoSEQ multiplex PCR; TCRdb keeps in-frame clones, though not all of them. The sample records 60,000 to 80,000 clones, roughly 86% being singletons. The sequenced material came from PBMCs. The receptors come from a human donor in good health. Some clones in this sample may be carry-over from other donors' samples.

This sequence joins TRBV4-1 and TRBJ2-7; 7 nucleotides align to TRBD1. The CDR3 length is 17 residues. The trim removed 4 bases at V and 0 bases at J, leaving 12 bases unmatched. The germline CDR1 and CDR2 sequences are MGHRA and YSYEKL. Written as DNA, the CDR3 is TGCGCCAGCAGCCGACTCCAGACAGGGATCGACTCCTACGAGCAGTACTTC. This gives the protein CASSRLQTGIDSYEQYF.

The chain recombines TRBV19 with TRBJ2-2; tentative D call: TRBD2 (7 bases). Germline values: CDR1 LNHDA, CDR2 SQIVND (reference sequence). The CDR3 length is 17 residues. V was trimmed by 6 bases and J by 4 bases, leaving 21 bases between them. CDR3 bases: TGTGCCAGTAGCCACGGGTTGGGGGGGGCATCCACCGGGGAGCTGTTTTTT. Translated: CASSHGLGGASTGELFF.

This rearrangement joins TRBV30 to TRBJ1-2; D might be TRBD1 (5 bases). Trimming took 0 bases from V and 3 from J, leaving 17 bases between them. The CDR3 length is 16 residues. From germline, CDR1 is GTSNPN and CDR2 SVGIG (reference sequence). In DNA form, the CDR3 reads TGTGCCTGGAGTGTTAACCAGGTTGGGACTTACTATGGCTACACCTTC. Translation gives CAWSVNQVGTYYGYTF.

The chain joins TRBV19 to TRBJ2-1; 8 bases align to TRBD1. This CDR3 is built from 16 residues. Trimming removed 5 bases from V and 3 bases from J; junction bases left unmatched: 9. In germline, CDR1 is LNHDA, CDR2 SQIVND (reference sequence). The DNA of the CDR3 is TGTGCCAGTAGTTATGACAGGGGTGGGGACTACAATGAGCAGTTCTTC. Its protein is CASSYDRGGDYNEQFF.

The chain is built from TRBV7-2 and TRBJ2-3; 8 bases fit TRBD2. The germline CDR1 and CDR2 sequences are SGHTA and FQGNSA. V was clipped by 4 bases and J by 12 bases; unmatched bases: 9. This CDR3 has 13 amino acids. CDR3 loop: CASSSGPGGAQYF. The CDR3 nucleotides read TGTGCCAGCAGCTCCGGGCCCGGGGGGGCACAGTATTTT.

The V call is TRBV5-4, the J call TRBJ2-7, with a weak D call TRBD2 (6 bases). CDR3 length: 12 residues. Germline-derived CDR1 and CDR2 are SGHNT and YYREEE (reference sequence). V lost 3 bases to trimming and J lost 2 bases, with 6 bases between them. The CDR3 region is CASSWGAYEQYF. DNA for the CDR3: TGTGCCAGCAGCTGGGGGGCCTACGAGCAGTACTTC.

The chain's CDR3 is CASSLKTQGEKLFF. CDR3 coding DNA: TGTGCCAGCAGCTTAAAAACGCAGGGCGAAAAACTGTTTTTT. J is TRBJ1-4 and V is TRBV7-9, with D perhaps matching TRBD1 (5 bases). CDR1 and CDR2 (germline): SEHNR, FQNEAQ (reference sequence). This CDR3 region has 14 residues. V was cut by 2 bases and J by 8 bases, with 12 bases left in between. The variable domain in full, completed from reference TRBV7-9 and TRBJ1-4, reads DTGVSQNPRHKITKRGQNVTFRCDPISEHNRLYWYRQTLGQGPEFLTYFQNEAQLEKSRLLSDRFSAERPKGSFSTLEIQRTEQGDSAMYLCASSLKTQGEKLFFGSGTQLSVL.

The CDR3 DNA follows: TGTGCAGCGGAAACCCGGGGACTCTCTGGAAACACCATATATTTT. Amino acids: CAAETRGLSGNTIYF. The V call is TRBV25-1, the J call TRBJ1-3; perhaps TRBD1 as D (5 bases). Germline values: CDR1 MGHDK, CDR2 SYGVNS. This CDR3 is built from 15 residues.

The V gene is TRBV5-1, the J gene TRBJ2-7, with D tentatively TRBD1 (5 bases). Germline V gives CDR1 SGHRS, CDR2 YFSETQ. CDR3 length: 12 residues. V was pared by 3 bases and J by 4 bases, with 8 bases between. CDR3 sequence: CASSSTEYEQYF. The CDR3 region has the DNA TGCGCCAGCAGCTCGACAGAATACGAGCAGTACTTC. Using reference TRBV5-1 and TRBJ2-7 for the parts outside the CDR3, the full variable domain is KAGVTQTPRYLIKTRGQQVTLSCSPISGHRSVSWYQQTPGQGLQFLFEYFSETQRNKGNFPGRFSGRQFSNSRSEMNVSTLELGDSALYLCASSSTEYEQYFGPGTRLTVT.

The rearrangement links TRBV29-1 to TRBJ1-1, with a tentative D call TRBD1 (5 bases). Germline loops: CDR1 SQVTM, CDR2 ANQGSEA. This CDR3 contains 14 residues. Deletions cut 4 bases from V and 0 bases from J, with 12 bases between. The CDR3 DNA follows: TGCAGCGTTGCCCTAAGACAGATGAACACTGAAGCTTTCTTT. Its protein product is CSVALRQMNTEAFF.

The V gene is TRBV9, the J gene TRBJ2-3; TRBD2 might be the D (6 bases). This CDR3 is 15 amino acids long. The germline CDR1 and CDR2 sequences are SGDLS and YYNGEE. Between the trimmed V and J ends, which lost 0 bases and 5 bases, there was a span of 13 bases. In DNA, the CDR3 is TGTGCCAGCAGCGTAGGGTCTAGCGTAGGAGATACGCAGTATTTT. Protein: CASSVGSSVGDTQYF.

The J gene is TRBJ1-2, the V gene TRBV18; TRBD1 might be the D (5 bases). The CDR3 contains 14 residues. CDR1 KGHSH and CDR2 LQKENI come from the germline V gene. Trimming left V 3 bases short and J 8 bases short, with 16 bases between. The DNA for the CDR3 is TGTGCCAGCTCACCCGATCGGGGGTCAGGCGGCTACACCTTC. Protein sequence: CASSPDRGSGGYTF.

In this sample, this clone turned up once. The J gene is TRBJ2-7, the V gene TRBV6-6; the D gene is possibly TRBD2 (5 bases). This CDR3 region has 14 residues. Germline-derived CDR1 and CDR2 are MNHNY and SVGAGI (reference sequence). With 8 bases removed from V and 0 bases from J, the gap between germline ends came to 14 bases. CDR3 sequence: CASDERASSYEQYF. The CDR3 nucleotides read TGTGCCAGCGATGAGAGGGCCAGCTCCTACGAGCAGTACTTC.

This clone has just a few counts. A single base is all that separates this from a far larger clone, so a read error is likely. The sample carries other DNA sequences with the same CDR3. The chain links TRBV5-1 to TRBJ1-1, with TRBD1 matching over 8 bases. With 0 bases clipped from V and 3 bases from J, the junction kept 1 base outside the gene matches. This CDR3 comprises 14 residues. Germline V gene sequence: CDR1 SGHRS, CDR2 YFSETQ. CDR3 bases: TGCGCCAGCAGCTTGGCAGGGGGCTACACTGAAGCTTTCTTT. Translated: CASSLAGGYTEAFF.

V is TRBV7-8 and J is TRBJ2-3; no definite D call. The length of the CDR3 is 13 residues. Germline loops: CDR1 SGHVS, CDR2 FQNEAQ. With 5 bases removed from V and 2 bases from J, the gap between germline ends came to 8 bases. CDR3: CASSPSTTDTQYF. CDR3 coding DNA: TGTGCCAGCAGCCCAAGCACCACAGATACGCAGTATTTT.

The rearrangement joins TRBV30 to TRBJ2-7; 7 bases agree with TRBD2. CDR3 length: 13 residues. Germline CDR1 GTSNPN, CDR2 SVGIG (reference sequence). V shed 8 bases and J 5 bases; nucleotides not matched to a gene: 12. The CDR3 loop is CAGRPAGAHEQYF. The CDR3 DNA sequence: TGTGCCGGACGGCCCGCGGGAGCCCACGAGCAGTACTTC.

The rearrangement joins TRBV7-2 to TRBJ1-2; TRBD1 aligns across 9 bases. Per germline, CDR1 SGHTA and CDR2 FQGNSA. The V segment lost 3 bases and the J segment 4 bases; nucleotides outside the gene matches: 9. The CDR3 extends over 16 amino acids. The CDR3, as DNA: TGTGCCAGCAGCTTTTTGACACAGGGGGCCGGCTATGGCTACACCTTC. As protein: CASSFLTQGAGYGYTF.

This chain joins TRBV12-2 and TRBJ1-2; the D call of TRBD1 is as the table states it, not checked on the DNA. TRBV12-2 is a known pseudogene. The CDR3 loop spans 16 amino acids. CDR3 in amino acids: CASLTSFLGTGSGYTF. The CDR3 DNA reads as TGTGCAAGTCTCACCAGCTTCCTCGGGACAGGGAGCGGCTACACCTTC.

The J gene is TRBJ1-3, the V gene TRBV5-4; TRBD1 matches 7 bases. The junction had 3 bases not matched to a gene; V was cut back by 3 bases and J by 3 bases. CDR3 length: 14 amino acids. Germline-derived CDR1 and CDR2 are SGHNT and YYREEE (reference sequence). Here the CDR3 reads CASSSGQLGNTIYF. The CDR3 DNA sequence: TGTGCCAGCAGCTCGGGACAGCTTGGAAACACCATATATTTT.

This chain links TRBV5-5 with TRBJ1-1, with D possibly matching TRBD1 (6 bases). This CDR3 comprises 14 residues. The V end lost 4 bases, the J end lost 11 bases, and 21 bases lay between the germline ends. Germline V gene sequence: CDR1 SGHKS, CDR2 YYEKEE (reference sequence). The CDR3 DNA reads as TGTGCCAGCAGCCCAGGGGCCCGAGGGTCCTGGGCTTTCTTT. Translating gives CASSPGARGSWAFF.

J is TRBJ2-5 and V is TRBV5-1; 13 nucleotides match TRBD2. The CDR3 sequence is 20 residues long. V shed 3 bases and J 3 bases; nucleotides not matched to a gene: 17. Per germline, CDR1 SGHRS and CDR2 YFSETQ. CDR3 nucleotides: TGCGCCAGCAGCTCATGCAAACTACCGGGACTAGCGGGGTTGGAAGAGACCCAGTACTTC. This translates into CASSSCKLPGLAGLEETQYF. The full variable domain, with the rest looked up from reference TRBV5-1 and TRBJ2-5, is KAGVTQTPRYLIKTRGQQVTLSCSPISGHRSVSWYQQTPGQGLQFLFEYFSETQRNKGNFPGRFSGRQFSNSRSEMNVSTLELGDSALYLCASSSCKLPGLAGLEETQYFGPGTRLLVL.

This clone is medium-sized (0.01 to 0.1%). V is TRBV5-4 and J is TRBJ2-4, with D tentatively TRBD2 (5 bases). Germline-derived CDR1 and CDR2 are SGHNT and YYREEE (reference sequence). The CDR3 is 14 residues long. The V gene lost 4 bases and the J gene lost 0 bases, with 8 bases spanning the gap. This chain's CDR3 is CASSEGLAKNIQYF. The CDR3 nucleotides are TGTGCCAGCAGCGAAGGACTAGCCAAAAACATTCAGTACTTC. The variable domain in full, with the rest retrieved from reference TRBV5-4 and TRBJ2-4, is ETGVTQSPTHLIKTRGQQVTLRCSSQSGHNTVSWYQQALGQGPQFIFQYYREEENGRGNFPPRFSGLQFPNYSSELNVNALELDDSALYLCASSEGLAKNIQYFGAGTRLSVL.

This rearrangement joins TRBV9 to TRBJ2-1; no definite D call. CDR3 length: 16 residues. V was shortened by 0 bases and J by 2 bases, with 12 bases between the two germline ends. CDR1 SGDLS and CDR2 YYNGEE come from the germline V gene. CDR3 in amino acids: CASSVGSSQPYNEQFF. For the CDR3, the DNA is TGTGCCAGCAGCGTAGGGTCTAGTCAACCCTACAATGAGCAGTTCTTC. Full variable domain (missing parts from reference TRBV9 and TRBJ2-1): DSGVTQTPKHLITATGQRVTLRCSPRSGDLSVYWYQQSLDQGLQFLIQYYNGEERAKGNILERFSAQQFPDLHSELNLSSLELGDSALYFCASSVGSSQPYNEQFFGPGTRLTVL.

The genes are TRBV18 and TRBJ2-7; 10 nucleotides match TRBD2. Looked up from germline, CDR1 is KGHSH and CDR2 is LQKENI. CDR3 length equals 18 residues. Unmatched junction bases numbered 14, after V lost 3 bases and J lost 3 bases. The CDR3 DNA reads as TGTGCCAGCTCACCTTCGGGACTAGCGCTTTATACCGACTACGAGCAGTACTTC. It yields the protein CASSPSGLALYTDYEQYF.

J is TRBJ1-1 and V is TRBV2, with 10 bases lining up with TRBD1. The length of the CDR3 is 12 residues. Germline V gene data show CDR1 as SNHLY and CDR2 as FYNNEI. V shed 8 bases, J shed 4 bases, and the junction held 1 base outside the gene matches. The CDR3 here is CASDRGPTEAFF. The DNA for the CDR3 is TGTGCCAGCGACAGGGGGCCCACTGAAGCTTTCTTT.

The V gene is TRBV7-9, the J gene TRBJ1-1; D is undetermined. The CDR3 loop spans 13 amino acids. V dropped 2 bases and J dropped 1 base, with 5 bases sitting between them. CDR1 is SEHNR and CDR2 is FQNEAQ in the germline V gene (reference sequence). The CDR3 sequence is CASSLPKNTEAFF. For the CDR3, the DNA is TGTGCCAGCAGCTTACCCAAGAACACTGAAGCTTTCTTT.

This clone has just one count. The CDR3 DNA sequence: TGCAGTGCTAACCGGTGGGAGACCCAGTACTTC. Its protein is CSANRWETQYF. The V gene is TRBV20-1, the J gene TRBJ2-5, with unresolved D. This CDR3 is built from 11 residues. V was shortened by 4 bases and J by 5 bases, with 8 bases between the two germline ends. Germline CDR1 is DFQATT and CDR2 is SNEGSKA (reference sequence).

The chain links TRBV5-1 to TRBJ2-1, with 14 bases that match TRBD2. J was trimmed by 10 bases and V by 4 bases; bases with no gene match: 10. The CDR3 runs 16 residues. CDR1 and CDR2 (germline): SGHRS, YFSETQ. The chain's CDR3 is CASSPQGLAGGGEQFF. The DNA for the CDR3 is TGCGCCAGCAGCCCACAAGGACTAGCGGGGGGTGGGGAGCAGTTCTTC.

J is TRBJ2-3 and V is TRBV30; D gene ambiguous. With 2 bases removed from V and 0 bases from J, the gap between germline ends came to 6 bases. CDR1 is GTSNPN and CDR2 is SVGIG in the germline V gene (reference sequence). This CDR3 comprises 13 residues. The CDR3 reads CAWSQSSTDTQYF. CDR3 coding DNA: TGTGCCTGGAGTCAGTCTAGCACAGATACGCAGTATTTT.

J is TRBJ2-3 and V is TRBV2, with 7 bases aligning to TRBD2. This CDR3 comprises 13 residues. Germline lookup yields CDR1 SNHLY and CDR2 FYNNEI. V lost 8 bases, J lost 2 bases, and 4 bases stayed unmatched. CDR3 in amino acids: CASPGTNTDTQYF. For the CDR3, the DNA is TGTGCCAGCCCCGGGACTAACACAGATACGCAGTATTTT.

This clone was recorded many times. V usage is TRBV30 and J usage is TRBJ1-1; the match to TRBD1 covers 9 bases. Trimming cost V 2 bases and J 8 bases; bases outside gene matches: 3. In germline, CDR1 is GTSNPN, CDR2 SVGIG (reference sequence). The CDR3 runs to 12 residues. This CDR3 is CAWSSGTGEAFF. CDR3 in DNA: TGTGCCTGGAGTTCCGGGACAGGGGAAGCTTTCTTT.